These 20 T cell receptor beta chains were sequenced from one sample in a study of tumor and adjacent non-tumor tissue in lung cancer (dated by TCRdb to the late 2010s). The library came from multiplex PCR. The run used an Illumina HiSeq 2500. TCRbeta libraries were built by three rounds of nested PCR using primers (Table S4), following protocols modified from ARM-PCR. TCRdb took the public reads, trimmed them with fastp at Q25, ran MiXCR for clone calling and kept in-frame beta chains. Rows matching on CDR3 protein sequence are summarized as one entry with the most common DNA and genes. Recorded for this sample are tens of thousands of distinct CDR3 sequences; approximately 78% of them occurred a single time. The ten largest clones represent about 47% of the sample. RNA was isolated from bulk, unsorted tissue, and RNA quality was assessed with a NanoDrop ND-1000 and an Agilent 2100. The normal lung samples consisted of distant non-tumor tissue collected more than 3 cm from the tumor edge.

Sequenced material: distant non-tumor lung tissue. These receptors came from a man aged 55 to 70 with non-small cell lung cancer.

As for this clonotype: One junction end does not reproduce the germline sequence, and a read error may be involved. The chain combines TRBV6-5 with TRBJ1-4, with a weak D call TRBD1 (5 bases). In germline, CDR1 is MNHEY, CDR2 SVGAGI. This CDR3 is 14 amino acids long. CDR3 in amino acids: CVSRRTRLGEKLFF. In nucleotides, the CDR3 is TGTGTCAGCAGGAGGACAAGGTTGGGTGAAAAACTGTTTTTT.

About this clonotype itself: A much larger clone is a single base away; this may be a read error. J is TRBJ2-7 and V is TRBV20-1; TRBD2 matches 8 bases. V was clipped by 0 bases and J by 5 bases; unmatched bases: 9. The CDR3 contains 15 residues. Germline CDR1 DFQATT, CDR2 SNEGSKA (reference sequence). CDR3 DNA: TGCAGTGCTAGAGACGTACGGGAGGGCCACGACGAGCAGTACTTC. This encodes CSARDVREGHDEQYF.

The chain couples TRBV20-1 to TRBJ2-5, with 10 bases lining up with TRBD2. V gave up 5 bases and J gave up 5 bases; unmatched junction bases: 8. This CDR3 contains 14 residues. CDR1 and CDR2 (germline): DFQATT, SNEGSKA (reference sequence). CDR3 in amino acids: CSARSGGLTETQYF. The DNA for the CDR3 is TGCAGTGCTCGTAGCGGGGGGCTGACCGAGACCCAGTACTTC.

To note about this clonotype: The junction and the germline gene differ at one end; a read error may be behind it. The CDR3 spells CASSLNDITDMQYF. The CDR3 bases are TGTGCCAGCAGCTTGAATGACATCACAGATATGCAGTATTTT. The J gene is TRBJ2-3, the V gene TRBV5-5; D is unclear. CDR1 is SGHKS and CDR2 is YYEKEE in the germline V gene (reference sequence). The CDR3 has 14 residues.

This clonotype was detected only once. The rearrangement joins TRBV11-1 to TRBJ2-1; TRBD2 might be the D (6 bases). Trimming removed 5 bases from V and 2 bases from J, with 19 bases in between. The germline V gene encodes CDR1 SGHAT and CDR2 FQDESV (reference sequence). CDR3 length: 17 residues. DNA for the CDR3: TGTGCCAGCAGCGAATCTTATAGTTGGGGGGCCTACAATGAGCAGTTCTTC. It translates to CASSESYSWGAYNEQFF.

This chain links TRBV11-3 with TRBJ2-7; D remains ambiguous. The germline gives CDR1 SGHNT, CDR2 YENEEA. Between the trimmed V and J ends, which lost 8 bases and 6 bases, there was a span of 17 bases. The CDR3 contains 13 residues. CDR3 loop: CASGLGIWSEQYF. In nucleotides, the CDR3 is TGTGCCAGCGGCCTAGGGATATGGAGCGAGCAGTACTTC. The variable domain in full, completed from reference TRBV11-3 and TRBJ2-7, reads EAGVVQSPRYKIIEKKQPVAFWCNPISGHNTLYWYLQNLGQGPELLIRYENEEAVDDSQLPKDRFSAERLKGVDSTLKIQPAELGDSAVYLCASGLGIWSEQYFGPGTRLTVT.

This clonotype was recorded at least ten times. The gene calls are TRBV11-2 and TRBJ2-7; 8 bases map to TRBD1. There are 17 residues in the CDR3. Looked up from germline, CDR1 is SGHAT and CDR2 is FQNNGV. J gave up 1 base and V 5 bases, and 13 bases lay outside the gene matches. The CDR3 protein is CASSRVGQAFESYEQYF. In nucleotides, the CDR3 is TGTGCCAGCAGCCGGGTGGGACAGGCCTTCGAATCCTACGAGCAGTACTTC.

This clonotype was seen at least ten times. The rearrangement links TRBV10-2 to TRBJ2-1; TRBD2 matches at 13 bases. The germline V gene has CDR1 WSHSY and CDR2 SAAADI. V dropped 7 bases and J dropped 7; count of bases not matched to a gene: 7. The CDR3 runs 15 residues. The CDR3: CASNGLAGALNEQFF. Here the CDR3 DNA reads TGCGCCAGCAACGGACTAGCGGGAGCGCTAAATGAGCAGTTCTTC.

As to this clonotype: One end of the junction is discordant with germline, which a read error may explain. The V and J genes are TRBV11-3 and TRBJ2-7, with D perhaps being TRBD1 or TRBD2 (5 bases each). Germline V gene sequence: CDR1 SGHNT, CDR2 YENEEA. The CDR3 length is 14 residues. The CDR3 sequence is CVNSPRDEAGEQYF. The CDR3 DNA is TGCGTCAACAGCCCCCGGGACGAAGCTGGCGAGCAGTACTTC.

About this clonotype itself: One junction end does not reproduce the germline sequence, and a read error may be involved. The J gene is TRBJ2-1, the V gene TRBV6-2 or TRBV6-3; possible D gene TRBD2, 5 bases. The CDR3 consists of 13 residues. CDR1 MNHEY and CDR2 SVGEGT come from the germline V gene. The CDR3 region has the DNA TGTGCCAGCAGTTTGGACGACTACAATGAGCAGTTCTTT. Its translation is CASSLDDYNEQFF.

The CDR3 protein is CASSFANTVGIEAFF. In DNA, the CDR3 is TGTGCCAGCAGCTTCGCCAACACGGTCGGCATTGAAGCTTTCTTT. V gene TRBV11-3 combines with J gene TRBJ1-1; D is ambiguous. The CDR3 is 15 residues long. The ends were cut back, 3 bases at V and 7 bases at J, with 18 bases in the middle. CDR1 SGHNT and CDR2 YENEEA come from the germline V gene.

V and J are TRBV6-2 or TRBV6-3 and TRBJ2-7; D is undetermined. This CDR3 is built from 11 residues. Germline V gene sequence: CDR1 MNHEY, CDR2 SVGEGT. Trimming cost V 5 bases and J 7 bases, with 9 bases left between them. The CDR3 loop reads CASSQPGEQYF. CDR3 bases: TGTGCCAGCAGTCAACCTGGAGAGCAGTACTTC.

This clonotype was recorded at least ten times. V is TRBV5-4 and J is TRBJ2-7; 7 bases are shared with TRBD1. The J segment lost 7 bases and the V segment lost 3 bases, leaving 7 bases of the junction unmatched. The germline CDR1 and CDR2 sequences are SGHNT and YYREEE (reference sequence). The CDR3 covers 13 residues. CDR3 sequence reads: CASSSQGRREQYF. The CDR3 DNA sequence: TGTGCCAGCAGCTCACAGGGGCGTCGTGAGCAGTACTTC.

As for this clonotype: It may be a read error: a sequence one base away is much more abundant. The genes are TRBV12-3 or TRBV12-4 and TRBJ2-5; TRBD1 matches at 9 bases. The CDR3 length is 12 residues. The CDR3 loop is CASSRQGESQYF. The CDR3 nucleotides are TGTGCCAGCAGCAGACAGGGGGAGAGCCAGTACTTC.

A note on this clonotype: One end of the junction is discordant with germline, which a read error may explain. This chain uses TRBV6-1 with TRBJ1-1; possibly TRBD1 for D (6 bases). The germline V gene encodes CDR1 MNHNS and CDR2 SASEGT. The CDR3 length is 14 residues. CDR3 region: CAGRPGHLNTEAFF. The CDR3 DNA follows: TGTGCCGGCAGGCCGGGACATCTAAACACTGAAGCCTTCTTT.

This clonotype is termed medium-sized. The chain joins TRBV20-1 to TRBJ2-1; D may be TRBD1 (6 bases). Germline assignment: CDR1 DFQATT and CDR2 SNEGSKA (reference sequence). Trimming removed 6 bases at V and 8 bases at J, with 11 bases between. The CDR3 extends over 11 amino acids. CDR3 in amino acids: CSATGFDEQFF. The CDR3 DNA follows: TGCAGTGCAACAGGGTTCGATGAGCAGTTCTTC.

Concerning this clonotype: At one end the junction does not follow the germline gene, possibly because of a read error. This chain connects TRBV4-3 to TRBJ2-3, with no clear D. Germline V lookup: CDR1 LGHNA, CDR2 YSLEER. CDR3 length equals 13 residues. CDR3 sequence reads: CASTQENAETPYF. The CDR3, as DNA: TGCGCCAGCACCCAAGAGAATGCAGAAACGCCGTATTTT.

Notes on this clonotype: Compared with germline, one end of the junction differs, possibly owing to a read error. In DNA form, the CDR3 reads TGTGCCAGCAGCTCGCACGGACGGCACATTGAAGTTTTCTTT. Translating it yields CASSSHGRHIEVFF. The rearrangement links TRBV11-3 to TRBJ1-1, with D unresolved. CDR3 length: 14 residues. Germline lookup yields CDR1 SGHNT and CDR2 YENEEA.

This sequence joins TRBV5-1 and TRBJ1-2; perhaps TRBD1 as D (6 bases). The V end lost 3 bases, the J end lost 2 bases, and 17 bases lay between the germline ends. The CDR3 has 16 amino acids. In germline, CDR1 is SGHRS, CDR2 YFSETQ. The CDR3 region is CASSSGGQPSNYGYTF. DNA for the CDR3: TGCGCCAGCAGCTCCGGCGGACAGCCTTCAAACTATGGCTACACCTTC.

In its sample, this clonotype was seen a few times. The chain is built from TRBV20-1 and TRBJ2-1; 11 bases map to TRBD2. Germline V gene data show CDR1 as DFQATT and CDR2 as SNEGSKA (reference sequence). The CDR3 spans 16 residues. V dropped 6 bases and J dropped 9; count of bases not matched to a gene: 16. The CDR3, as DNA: TGCAGTGCCCCTAAACTAGCGGGAGAAGGGGATGGTGAGCAGTTCTTC. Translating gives CSAPKLAGEGDGEQFF.